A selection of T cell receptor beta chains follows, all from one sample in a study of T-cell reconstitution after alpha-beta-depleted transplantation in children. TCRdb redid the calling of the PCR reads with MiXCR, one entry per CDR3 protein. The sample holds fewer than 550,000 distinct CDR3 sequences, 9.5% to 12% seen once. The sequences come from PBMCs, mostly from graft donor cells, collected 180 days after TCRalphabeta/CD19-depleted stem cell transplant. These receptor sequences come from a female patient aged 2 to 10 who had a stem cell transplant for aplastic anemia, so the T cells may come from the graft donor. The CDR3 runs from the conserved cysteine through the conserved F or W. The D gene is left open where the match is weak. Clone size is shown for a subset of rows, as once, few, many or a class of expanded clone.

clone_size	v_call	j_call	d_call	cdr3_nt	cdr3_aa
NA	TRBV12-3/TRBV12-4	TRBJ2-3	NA	TGTACCTTCAGTTCAGGAGGGCTCCGCAGTATAGGCACAGATACGCAGTATTTT	CTFSSGGLRSIGTDTQYF
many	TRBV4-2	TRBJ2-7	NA	TGTGCCAGCAGCCAAGAAAGGCAATTTGGGCAGTACTTC	CASSQERQFGQYF
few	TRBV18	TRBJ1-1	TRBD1	TGTGCCAGCTCACAGGGGGCTGACACTGAAGCTTTCTTT	CASSQGADTEAFF
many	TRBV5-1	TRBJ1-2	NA	TGCGCCAGCAGCCCCGGGGGGGGTCGCTATGGCTACACCTTC	CASSPGGGRYGYTF
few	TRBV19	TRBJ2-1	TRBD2	TGTGCCAGTAGTATTACTAGCGGACGTCCGAGTGAGCAGTTCTTC	CASSITSGRPSEQFF
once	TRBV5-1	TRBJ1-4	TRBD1	TGCGCCAGCGCCCGACAGGGCTCAACTAATGAAAAACTGTTTTTT	CASARQGSTNEKLFF
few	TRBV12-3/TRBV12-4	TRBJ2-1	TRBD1	TGTGCCAGCAGTCGGGACAGGGGACCCTACAATGAGCAGTTCTTC	CASSRDRGPYNEQFF
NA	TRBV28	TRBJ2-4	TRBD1	TGTGCCAGCAGATATAGGGGGCGAGGAAACATTCAGTACTTC	CASRYRGRGNIQYF
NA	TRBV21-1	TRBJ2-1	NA	TGTGCCAGCAGCAAAGGGGCGCGAGGGGAAAACAATGAGCAGTTCTTC	CASSKGARGENNEQFF
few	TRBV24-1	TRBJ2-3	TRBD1	TGTGCCACCAGTGATTCAAGGACAGGGACAGGCACAGATACGCAGTATTTT	CATSDSRTGTGTDTQYF
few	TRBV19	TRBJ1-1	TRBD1	TGTGCCAGTAGTCGCCGGGACAGATGGACTGAAGCTTTCTTT	CASSRRDRWTEAFF
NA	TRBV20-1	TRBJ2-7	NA	TGCAGTGCTGGAGGGACAGCGTCTGAGCAGTACTTC	CSAGGTASEQYF
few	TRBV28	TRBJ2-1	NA	TGTGCCAGCAGTACCTCCGGGAACCCCAATGAGCAGTTCTTC	CASSTSGNPNEQFF
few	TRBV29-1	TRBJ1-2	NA	TGCAGCGTTGGATCGGTCCTTAGGGAGGGCTACACCTTC	CSVGSVLREGYTF
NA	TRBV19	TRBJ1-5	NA	TGTGCCAGTAGTCATCAAGAGCGGACCCAAAGACATTTT	CASSHQERTQRHF
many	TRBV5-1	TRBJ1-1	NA	TGCGCCAGCAGCCCCGATTCGAACACTGAAGCTTTCTTT	CASSPDSNTEAFF
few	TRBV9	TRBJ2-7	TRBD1	TGTGCCAGCAGCGCCGGGACAGGGGAATTTTACGAGCAGTACTTC	CASSAGTGEFYEQYF
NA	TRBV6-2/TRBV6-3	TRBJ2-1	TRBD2	TGTGCCAGCAGTTCCGGGGTAGCGGGAAGGTCCTACAATGAGCAGTTCTTC	CASSSGVAGRSYNEQFF
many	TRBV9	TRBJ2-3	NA	TGTGCCAGCAGCGTATGGTGGGGCACAGATACGCAGTATTTT	CASSVWWGTDTQYF
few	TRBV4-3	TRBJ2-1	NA	TGCGCCAGCAGCCAAGGTCTTGGCGGTGAGCAGTTCTTC	CASSQGLGGEQFF
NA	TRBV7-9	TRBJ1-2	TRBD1	TGTGCCAGCAGCTCCCTGCCCAGGGGGTTCTATGGCTACACCTTC	CASSSLPRGFYGYTF
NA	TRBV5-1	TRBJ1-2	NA	TGCGCCAGCAGCTTCGTTCAAGCTAACTATGGCTACACCTTC	CASSFVQANYGYTF
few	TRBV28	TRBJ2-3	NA	TGTGCCAGCAGTTCCGCCCCCACTAGGGCAGATACGCAGTATTTT	CASSSAPTRADTQYF
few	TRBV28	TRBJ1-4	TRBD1	TGTGCCAGCAGTTTGGACAGGGTTGAAAAACTGTTTTTT	CASSLDRVEKLFF
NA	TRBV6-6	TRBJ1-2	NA	TGTGCCAGCAGTTTCCGACTTGACTACACCTTC	CASSFRLDYTF
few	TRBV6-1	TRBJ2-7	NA	TGTGCCAGCAGTGCACCGGGACAAGACTACGAGCAGTACTTC	CASSAPGQDYEQYF
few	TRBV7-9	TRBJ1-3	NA	TGTGCCAGCAGCTTACCCAGGGTATCTGGAAACACCATATATTTT	CASSLPRVSGNTIYF
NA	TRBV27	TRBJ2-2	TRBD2	TGTGCCAGCAGTTTTATGGGACTAGCGGGTTCCGGGGAGCTGTTTTTT	CASSFMGLAGSGELFF
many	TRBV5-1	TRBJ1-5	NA	TGCGCCAGCAGCTTGGATGGGTCCAATCAGCCCCAGCATTTT	CASSLDGSNQPQHF
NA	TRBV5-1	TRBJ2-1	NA	TGCGCCAGCAGCTGGCTAAGTAACCGGGAGAGCTCCTACAATGAGCAGTTCTTC	CASSWLSNRESSYNEQFF
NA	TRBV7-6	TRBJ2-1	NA	TGTGCCAGCAGCCCCCTCACAGGGCGTGAGCAGTTCTTC	CASSPLTGREQFF
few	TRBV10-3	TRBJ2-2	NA	TGTGCCATCAGTGAGTCGTACATGCACGCTCGGGAGCTGTTTTTT	CAISESYMHARELFF
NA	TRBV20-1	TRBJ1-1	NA	TGCAGTGCTAGAGACCTGGGTGAGACTGAAGCTTTCTTT	CSARDLGETEAFF
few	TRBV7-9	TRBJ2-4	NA	TGTGCCAGCGCGGGGAGCGTCCTAAACGGCCTTAAAAACATTCAGTACTTC	CASAGSVLNGLKNIQYF
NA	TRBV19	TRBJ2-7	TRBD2	TGTGCCAGTAGTATTGCAGCGGGAGCTTACGAGCAGTACTTC	CASSIAAGAYEQYF
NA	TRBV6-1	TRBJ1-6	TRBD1	TGTGCCAGCAGCAGGGGGCGCGGCAGTTCACCCCTCCACTTT	CASSRGRGSSPLHF
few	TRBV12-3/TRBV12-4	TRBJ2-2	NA	TGTGCCAGCTGGGTATTTGTCACCGGGGAGCTGTTTTTT	CASWVFVTGELFF
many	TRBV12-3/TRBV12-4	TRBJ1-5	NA	TGTGCCAGCAGTTCCCTTCGAGGGAATCAGCCCCAGCATTTT	CASSSLRGNQPQHF
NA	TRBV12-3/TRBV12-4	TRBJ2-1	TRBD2	TGTGCCAGCAGCCCTAGCGGGAAATACAATGAGCAGTTCTTC	CASSPSGKYNEQFF
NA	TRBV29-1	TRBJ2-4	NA	TGCAGCGTTGGGTACGGGACAAAAAACATTCAGTACTTC	CSVGYGTKNIQYF
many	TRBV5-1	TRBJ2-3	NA	TGCGCCAGCAGGAAGGGGGCAGATACGCAGTATTTT	CASRKGADTQYF
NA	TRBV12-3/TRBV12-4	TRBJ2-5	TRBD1	TGTGCCAGCAGTTTACAGCGACAGGGAAGGGGAGAGACCCAGTACTTC	CASSLQRQGRGETQYF
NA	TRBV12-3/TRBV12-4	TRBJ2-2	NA	TGTGCCAGCAGTTTCAGCGCGTATAGGTACACCGGGGAGCTGTTTTTT	CASSFSAYRYTGELFF
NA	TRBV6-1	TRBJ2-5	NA	TGTGCCAGCATTCCCGGGCCGGGACACCGAATAGAGACCCAGTACTTC	CASIPGPGHRIETQYF
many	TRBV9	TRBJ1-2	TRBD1	TGTGCCAGCAGCCCGGGACAGTTTAACTATGGCTACACCTTC	CASSPGQFNYGYTF
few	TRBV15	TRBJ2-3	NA	TGTGCCACCAGCCGAAGCACAGATACGCAGTATTTT	CATSRSTDTQYF